This T cell receptor (beta chain) was captured in a study of OX40 agonist ivuxolimab in advanced cancers. Study information: Ivuxolimab is an agonistic anti-OX40 (CD134) antibody, and patients were treated with it.

Study findings and constraints: There was clonal expansion of CD4+ and CD8+ blood T cells by week 6 at 0.1 to 3.0 mg/kg.

The CDR3 totals 15 residues. The germline V gene has CDR1 MNHNY and CDR2 SVGAGI (reference sequence). The V end lost 4 bases, the J end lost 0 bases, and 9 bases lay between the germline ends. Assay used: immunoSEQ multiplex PCR; TCRdb lists only in-frame clones, some missing. The sample consists of about 48,000 clones, 75% to 85% of them appearing once. As concerns this clone: The antigen is unknown.

The source material was CD4+ or CD8+ T cells sorted from blood, sampled in a trial of the OX40 agonist ivuxolimab. The chain couples TRBV6-6 to TRBJ1-4; D gene ambiguous. The TCR sequence derives from an adult with an advanced solid tumor such as melanoma, head and neck, liver or kidney cancer. The chain's CDR3 is CASSSNEATNEKLFF. DNA for the CDR3: TGTGCCAGCAGTTCCAACGAAGCAACTAATGAAAAACTGTTTTTT.